The clone carrying this TCR beta chain has a handful of counts. Its target is unknown. TCRdb re-called the PCR reads with MiXCR, one entry per CDR3 protein. The sample gives around 31,000 distinct CDR3 sequences, about 50% of which show up once; 5.8% is in the top ten. This sample was taken from a study of vaccination and CD4 T cells after COVID-19. The overall study: Each person enrolled got two BNT162b2 or mRNA-1273 vaccine doses. Typically, post-vaccine samples were obtained a median approximately 70 days after dose two, within a range of 14 to 241.

Time point: late sampling 161 to 241 days after vaccination in a few convalescent patients. Germline V gives CDR1 DFQATT, CDR2 SNEGSKA (reference sequence). The length of the CDR3 is 14 residues. Trimming shortened V by 6 bases and J by 9 bases, and 21 bases separated the two germline ends. Findings and limits, study-wide: In convalescent patients, 304 of 307 vaccine-specific clones were spike mono-reactive.

This chain links TRBV20-1 with TRBJ2-1; D unclear. The clonotype comes from a human donor who had recovered from COVID-19. The specimen was CD4+ T cells from blood, collected about 7 months after SARS-CoV-2 vaccination. The CDR3 nucleotides are TGCAGTGCCCCTTCCCCTACGCAGTGGCTTGAGCAGTTCTTC. Its translation is CSAPSPTQWLEQFF.